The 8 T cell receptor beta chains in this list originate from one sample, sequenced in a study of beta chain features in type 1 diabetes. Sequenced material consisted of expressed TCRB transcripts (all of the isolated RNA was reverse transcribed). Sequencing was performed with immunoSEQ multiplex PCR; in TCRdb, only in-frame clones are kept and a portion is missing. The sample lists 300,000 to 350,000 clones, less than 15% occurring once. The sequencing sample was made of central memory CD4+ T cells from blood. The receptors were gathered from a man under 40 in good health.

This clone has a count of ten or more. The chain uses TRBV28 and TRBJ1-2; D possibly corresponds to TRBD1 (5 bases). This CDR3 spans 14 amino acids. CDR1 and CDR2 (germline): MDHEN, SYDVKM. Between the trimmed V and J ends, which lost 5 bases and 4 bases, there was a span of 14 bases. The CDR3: CASSKGLGGYGYTF. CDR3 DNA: TGTGCCAGCAGTAAAGGGTTGGGGGGCTATGGCTACACCTTC.

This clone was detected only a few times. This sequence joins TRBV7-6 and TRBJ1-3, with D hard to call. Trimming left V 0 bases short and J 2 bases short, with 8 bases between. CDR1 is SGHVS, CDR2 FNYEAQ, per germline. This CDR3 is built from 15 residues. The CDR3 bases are TGTGCCAGCAGCTTAGCCGGTCGAGCTGGAAACACCATATATTTT. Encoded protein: CASSLAGRAGNTIYF.

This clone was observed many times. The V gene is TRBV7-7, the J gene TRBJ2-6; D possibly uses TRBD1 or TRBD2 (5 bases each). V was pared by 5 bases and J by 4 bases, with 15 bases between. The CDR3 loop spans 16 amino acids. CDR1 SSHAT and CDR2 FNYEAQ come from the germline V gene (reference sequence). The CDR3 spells CASSPGPGRGANVLTF. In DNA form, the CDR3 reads TGTGCCAGCAGCCCCGGCCCAGGGAGAGGGGCCAACGTCCTGACTTTC.

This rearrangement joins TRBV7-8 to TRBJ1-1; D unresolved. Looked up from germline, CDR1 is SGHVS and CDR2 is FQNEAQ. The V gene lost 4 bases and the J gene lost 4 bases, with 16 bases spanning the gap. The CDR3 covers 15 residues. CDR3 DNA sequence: TGTGCCAGCAGCTCCCAAGGCACAGCTGGCACTGAAGCTTTCTTT. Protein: CASSSQGTAGTEAFF.

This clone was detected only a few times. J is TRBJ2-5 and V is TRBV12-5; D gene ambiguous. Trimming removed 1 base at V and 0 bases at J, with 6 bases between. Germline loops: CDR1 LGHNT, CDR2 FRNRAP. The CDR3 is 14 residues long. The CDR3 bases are TGTGCTAGTGGTTTGGGGGTGGACCAAGAGACCCAGTACTTC. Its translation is CASGLGVDQETQYF. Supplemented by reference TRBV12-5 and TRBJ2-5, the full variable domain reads DARVTQTPRHKVTEMGQEVTMRCQPILGHNTVFWYRQTMMQGLELLAYFRNRAPLDDSGMPKDRFSAEMPDATLATLKIQPSEPRDSAVYFCASGLGVDQETQYFGPGTRLLVL.

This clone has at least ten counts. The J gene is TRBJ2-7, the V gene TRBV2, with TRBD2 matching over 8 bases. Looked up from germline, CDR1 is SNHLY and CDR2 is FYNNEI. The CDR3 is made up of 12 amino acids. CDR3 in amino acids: CAAGVVPLEQYV. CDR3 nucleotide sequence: TGTGCAGCGGGGGTCGTACCTCTCGAGCAGTACGTC.

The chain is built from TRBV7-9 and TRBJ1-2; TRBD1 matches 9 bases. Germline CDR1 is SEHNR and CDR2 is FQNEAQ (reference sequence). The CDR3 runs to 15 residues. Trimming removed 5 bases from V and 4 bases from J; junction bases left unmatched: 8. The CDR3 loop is CASSEGQGVRYGYTF. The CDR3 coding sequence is TGTGCCAGCAGCGAGGGACAGGGCGTTCGCTATGGCTACACCTTC.

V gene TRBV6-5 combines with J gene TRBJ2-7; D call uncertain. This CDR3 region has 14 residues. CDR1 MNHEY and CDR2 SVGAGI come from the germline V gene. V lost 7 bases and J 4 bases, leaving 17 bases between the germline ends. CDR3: CASTAFTYGYEQYF. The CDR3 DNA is TGTGCCAGCACAGCCTTTACGTATGGATACGAGCAGTACTTC.